This entry features one TCR beta chain sequence. Its cognate antigen is unknown. This record comes from a study of cytomegalovirus exposure and HLA in healthy donors. At the level of the study: Earlier findings included 90 million to 120 million unique TCR beta sequences obtained from about 179 million T cells. Overall study findings and caveats: Over 150 TCR beta chains were listed as cytomegalovirus-associated.

Germline V gene lookup returns CDR1 SGHNT and CDR2 YENEEA. The V segment lost 9 bases and the J segment 1 base; nucleotides outside the gene matches: 12. The CDR3 totals 17 residues. Primers for the PCR totalled 60 Vbeta and 13 Jbeta. In the study's own analysis: An analysis that came later counted 80 million or so unique TCR beta chains, approximately 10 million shared. Assay: immunoSEQ multiplex PCR; the TCRdb copy retains only in-frame clones and omits some. V, J and clone size derive from that table, while D and trimming were established from the DNA sequence. The sample lists some 160,000 clones, about four fifths seen once, with around 9.1% in the top ten.

The V and J genes are TRBV11-3 and TRBJ2-6, with 7 bases that match TRBD1. This TCR was sampled from a male donor in good health and CMV-seropositive. The sequenced sample consisted of PBMCs. The DNA of the CDR3 is TGTGCCAGAGACCGGGACAGCGATACGTCTGGGGCCAACGTCCTGACTTTC. This encodes CARDRDSDTSGANVLTF.